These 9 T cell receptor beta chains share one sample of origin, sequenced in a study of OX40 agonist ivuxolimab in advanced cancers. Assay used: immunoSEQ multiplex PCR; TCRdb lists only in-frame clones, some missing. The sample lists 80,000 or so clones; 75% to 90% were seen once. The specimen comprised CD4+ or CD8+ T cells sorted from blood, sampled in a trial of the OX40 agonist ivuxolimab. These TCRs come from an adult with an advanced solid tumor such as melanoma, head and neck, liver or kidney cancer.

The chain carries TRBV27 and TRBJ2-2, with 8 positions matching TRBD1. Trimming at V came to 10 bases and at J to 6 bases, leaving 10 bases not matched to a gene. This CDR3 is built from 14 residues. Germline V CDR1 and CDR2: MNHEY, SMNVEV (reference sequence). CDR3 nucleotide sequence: TGTGCCACCCGCCAGGGGGCGAGTGCCGGGGAGCTGTTTTTT. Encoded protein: CATRQGASAGELFF.

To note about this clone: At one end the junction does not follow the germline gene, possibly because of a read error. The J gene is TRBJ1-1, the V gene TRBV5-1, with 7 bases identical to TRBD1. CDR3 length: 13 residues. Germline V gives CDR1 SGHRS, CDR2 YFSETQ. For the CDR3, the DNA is TGCGCCAGCAGTTTGGACAGGTGGGCTGAAGCTTTCTTT. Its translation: CASSLDRWAEAFF.

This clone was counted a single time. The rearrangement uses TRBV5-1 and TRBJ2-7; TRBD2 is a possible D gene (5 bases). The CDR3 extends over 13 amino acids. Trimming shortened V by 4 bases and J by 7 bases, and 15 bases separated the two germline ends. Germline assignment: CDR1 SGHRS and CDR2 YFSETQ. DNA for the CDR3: TGCGCCAGCAGCCCGGATTCCAGAGGGGAGCAGTACTTC. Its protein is CASSPDSRGEQYF.

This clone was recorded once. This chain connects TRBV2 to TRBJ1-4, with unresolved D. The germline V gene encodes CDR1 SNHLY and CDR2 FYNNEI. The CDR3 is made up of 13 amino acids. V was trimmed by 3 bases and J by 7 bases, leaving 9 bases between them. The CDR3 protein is CASSDLRGEKLFF. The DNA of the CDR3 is TGTGCCAGCAGTGATCTTCGAGGTGAAAAACTGTTTTTT.

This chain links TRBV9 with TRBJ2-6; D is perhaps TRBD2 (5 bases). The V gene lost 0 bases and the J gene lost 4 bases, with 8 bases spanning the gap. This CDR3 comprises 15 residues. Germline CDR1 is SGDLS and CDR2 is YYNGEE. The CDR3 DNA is TGTGCCAGCAGCGTAGATCGGGGAGGGGCCAACGTCCTGACTTTC. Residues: CASSVDRGGANVLTF.

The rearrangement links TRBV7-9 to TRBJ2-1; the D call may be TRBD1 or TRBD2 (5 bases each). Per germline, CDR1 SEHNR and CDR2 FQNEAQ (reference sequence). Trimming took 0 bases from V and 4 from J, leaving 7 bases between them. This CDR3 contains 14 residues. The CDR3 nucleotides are TGTGCCAGCAGCTTAGCGGGGGAATACAATGAGCAGTTCTTC. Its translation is CASSLAGEYNEQFF.

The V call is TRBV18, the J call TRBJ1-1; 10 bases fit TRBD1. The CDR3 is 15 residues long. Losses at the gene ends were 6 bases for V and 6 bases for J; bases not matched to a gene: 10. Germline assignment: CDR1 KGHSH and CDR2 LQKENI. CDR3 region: CASSRQGARIAEAFF. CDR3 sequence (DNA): TGTGCCAGCTCCCGACAGGGGGCGCGTATCGCTGAAGCTTTCTTT. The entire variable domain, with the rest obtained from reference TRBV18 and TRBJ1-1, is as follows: NAGVMQNPRHLVRRRGQEARLRCSPMKGHSHVYWYRQLPEEGLKFMVYLQKENIIDESGMPKERFSAEFPKEGPSILRIQQVVRGDSAAYFCASSRQGARIAEAFFGQGTRLTVV.

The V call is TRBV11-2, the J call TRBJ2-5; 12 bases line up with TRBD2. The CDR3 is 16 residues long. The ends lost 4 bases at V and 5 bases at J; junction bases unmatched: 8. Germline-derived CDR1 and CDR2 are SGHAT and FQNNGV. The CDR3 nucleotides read TGTGCCAGCAGCTCAAATCTAGCGGGAGGGCCTGAGACCCAGTACTTC. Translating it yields CASSSNLAGGPETQYF.

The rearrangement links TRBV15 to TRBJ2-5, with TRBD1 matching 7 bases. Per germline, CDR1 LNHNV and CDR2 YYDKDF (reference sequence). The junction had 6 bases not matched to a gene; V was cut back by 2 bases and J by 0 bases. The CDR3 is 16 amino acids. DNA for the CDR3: TGTGCCACCAGCAGAAACCGGGACAGATACCAAGAGACCCAGTACTTC. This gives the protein CATSRNRDRYQETQYF.